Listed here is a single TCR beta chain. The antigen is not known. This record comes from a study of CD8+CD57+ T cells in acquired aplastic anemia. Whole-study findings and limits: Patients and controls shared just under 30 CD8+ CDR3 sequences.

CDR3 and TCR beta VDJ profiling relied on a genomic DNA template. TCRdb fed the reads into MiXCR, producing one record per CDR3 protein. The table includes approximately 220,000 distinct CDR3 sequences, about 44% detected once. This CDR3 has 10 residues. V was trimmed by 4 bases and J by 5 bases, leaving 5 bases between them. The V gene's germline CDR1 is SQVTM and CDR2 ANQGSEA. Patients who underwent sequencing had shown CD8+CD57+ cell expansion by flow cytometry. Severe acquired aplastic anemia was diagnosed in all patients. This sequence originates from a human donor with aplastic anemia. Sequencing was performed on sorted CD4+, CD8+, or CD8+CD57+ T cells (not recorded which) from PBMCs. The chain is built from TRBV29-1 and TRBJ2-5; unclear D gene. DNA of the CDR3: TGCAGCGTTGGATTGGAGACCCAGTACTTC. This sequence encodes CSVGLETQYF.